This passage covers 5 T cell receptor beta chains from one sample sequenced in a study of OX40 agonist ivuxolimab in advanced cancers. The protocol was immunoSEQ multiplex PCR, while the TCRdb copy is restricted to in-frame clones and leaves out a portion. This repertoire shows approximately 64,000 clones, 86% found once; its top ten account for about 2.7%. The starting material was CD4+ or CD8+ T cells sorted from blood, obtained in a trial of the OX40 agonist ivuxolimab. All receptors derive from an adult with an advanced solid tumor such as melanoma, head and neck, liver or kidney cancer.

The J gene is TRBJ1-6, the V gene TRBV2, with D perhaps matching TRBD1 (5 bases). The CDR3 sequence is 16 residues long. CDR1 and CDR2 from the germline V gene are SNHLY and FYNNEI. Trimming removed 6 bases at V and 7 bases at J, with 19 bases between. CDR3 loop: CASSAFRSGVNSPLHF. The CDR3 region has the DNA TGTGCCAGCAGCGCTTTCCGGTCGGGGGTGAATTCACCCCTCCACTTT.

This chain connects TRBV10-3 to TRBJ1-2; tentative D call: TRBD1 (6 bases). Per the germline V gene, CDR1 is ENHRY and CDR2 is SYGVKD. Trimming took off 2 bases at V and 8 bases at J, with 15 bases between the two ends. This CDR3 region has 14 residues. CDR3 in amino acids: CAISENGGLGGYTF. CDR3 nucleotides: TGTGCCATCAGTGAGAATGGGGGGCTGGGGGGCTACACCTTC.

The CDR3, as DNA: TGTGCCAGCAGTTTGAACGGGCAGGGGGTGTCCTACGAGCAGTACTTC. Protein product: CASSLNGQGVSYEQYF. The chain carries TRBV28 and TRBJ2-7; 7 positions match TRBD1. J lost 1 base, V lost 3 bases, and 9 bases had no gene match. The germline V gene has CDR1 MDHEN and CDR2 SYDVKM. CDR3 length: 16 residues.

This clone has just one count. The rearrangement joins TRBV28 to TRBJ1-2; the match to TRBD1 covers 7 bases. The trim removed 5 bases at V and 3 bases at J, leaving 6 bases unmatched. The CDR3 runs to 14 residues. Per the germline V gene, CDR1 is MDHEN and CDR2 is SYDVKM. The CDR3, as DNA: TGTGCCAGCAGTCGCCCAGGGGGGCACTATGGCTACACCTTC. It specifies CASSRPGGHYGYTF.

The chain links TRBV19 to TRBJ2-5, with 7 bases lining up with TRBD2. CDR3 length equals 15 residues. Germline CDR1 reads LNHDA; CDR2 reads SQIVND (reference sequence). With 2 bases clipped from V and 5 bases from J, the junction kept 8 bases outside the gene matches. The CDR3 coding sequence is TGTGCCAGTAGTATACTGGGGACCGGGGGGGAGACCCAGTACTTC. Translation: CASSILGTGGETQYF.